These 26 T cell receptor beta chains share one sample of origin, sequenced in a study of cytomegalovirus exposure and HLA in healthy donors. Clones were read by immunoSEQ multiplex PCR, and TCRdb kept only the in-frame ones, dropping some. The table includes about 270,000 clones, roughly 85% detected once. Sequencing input: PBMCs. Source of these receptors: a woman between 18 and 29 years old in good health and CMV-seronegative.

The V gene is TRBV4-1, the J gene TRBJ2-1, with 16 bases fitting TRBD2. This CDR3 contains 19 residues. Germline CDR1 and CDR2: MGHRA and YSYEKL. Trimming took 4 bases from V and 3 from J; bases not matched to a gene: 9. The CDR3 reads CASSRGLAGGPAFYNEQFF. The CDR3 DNA sequence: TGCGCCAGCAGCCGGGGACTAGCGGGAGGGCCAGCATTCTACAATGAGCAGTTCTTC.

The chain uses TRBV6-5 and TRBJ2-1, with TRBD2 matching 9 bases. The J segment lost 9 bases and the V segment lost 0 bases, leaving 9 bases of the junction unmatched. CDR3 length: 16 residues. Per germline, CDR1 MNHEY and CDR2 SVGAGI. The CDR3 protein is CASSYSGAGGPPEQFF. The CDR3 region has the DNA TGTGCCAGCAGTTACTCTGGCGCGGGAGGGCCTCCTGAGCAGTTCTTC.

This chain links TRBV25-1 with TRBJ2-5, with 9 bases that match TRBD2. CDR1 is MGHDK, CDR2 SYGVNS, per germline. With 8 bases clipped from V and 5 bases from J, the junction kept 9 bases outside the gene matches. The CDR3 has 14 amino acids. The CDR3 reads CASCRGGAGETQYF. As DNA, the CDR3 is TGTGCCAGCTGCCGCGGGGGGGCCGGGGAGACCCAGTACTTC.

V usage is TRBV9 and J usage is TRBJ2-2; 8 bases align to TRBD2. V shed 2 bases and J 3 bases; nucleotides not matched to a gene: 6. CDR1 and CDR2 from the germline V gene are SGDLS and YYNGEE. This CDR3 is 16 amino acids long. This CDR3 is CASSVSGGAYTGELFF. The DNA of the CDR3 is TGTGCCAGCAGCGTCTCGGGAGGGGCGTACACCGGGGAGCTGTTTTTT.

The chain joins TRBV25-1 to TRBJ2-7; the D gene is possibly TRBD1 (6 bases). The CDR3 length is 15 residues. Germline V gene data show CDR1 as MGHDK and CDR2 as SYGVNS. V lost 4 bases to trimming and J lost 3 bases, with 16 bases between them. The CDR3 DNA reads TGTGCCAGCAGTGGCCCGGGACACTCCTTCTACGAGCAGTACTTC. The encoded protein is CASSGPGHSFYEQYF.

This clone was recorded once. Written as DNA, the CDR3 is TGTGCCTGGAGTGTATCCGGGACCGGGGAGCTGTTTTTT. Translated: CAWSVSGTGELFF. V usage is TRBV30 and J usage is TRBJ2-2; D ambiguous. The V end lost 0 bases, the J end lost 5 bases, and 7 bases lay between the germline ends. This CDR3 region has 13 residues. Germline lookup yields CDR1 GTSNPN and CDR2 SVGIG (reference sequence).

This clone came up once. The chain employs TRBV4-1 and TRBJ1-5; no clear D gene. Trimming removed 3 bases at V and 1 base at J, with 13 bases between. The germline V gene has CDR1 MGHRA and CDR2 YSYEKL. CDR3 length: 16 amino acids. DNA for the CDR3: TGCGCCAGCAGCCACCTTTATAGAGGGAGCAATCAGCCCCAGCATTTT. This gives the protein CASSHLYRGSNQPQHF.

V usage is TRBV6-1 and J usage is TRBJ1-5, with TRBD1 identical over 11 bases. Germline-derived CDR1 and CDR2 are MNHNS and SASEGT. The CDR3 covers 15 residues. V was clipped by 8 bases and J by 8 bases; unmatched bases: 11. CDR3 in DNA: TGTGCCAGCGATACCGGGACAGGGGGTCTTGAGCCCCAGCATTTT. Its protein is CASDTGTGGLEPQHF.

CDR3 protein: CSFMGPQAYEQYF. Here the CDR3 DNA reads TGCAGCTTCATGGGCCCTCAAGCCTACGAGCAGTACTTC. V and J are TRBV29-1 and TRBJ2-7; no clear D. The CDR3 extends over 13 amino acids. CDR1 SQVTM and CDR2 ANQGSEA come from the germline V gene. The germline V and J ends were trimmed by 8 bases and 2 bases, with 16 bases remaining between them.

This clone is a singleton in its sample. This sequence joins TRBV5-6 and TRBJ2-7, with 8 bases aligning to TRBD1. Per germline, CDR1 SGHDT and CDR2 YYEEEE. V shed 0 bases, J shed 2 bases, and the junction held 4 bases outside the gene matches. CDR3 length equals 15 residues. CDR3 protein: CASSLALQGAYEQYF. The CDR3 bases are TGTGCCAGCAGCTTGGCCCTACAGGGGGCCTACGAGCAGTACTTC.

The rearrangement joins TRBV7-6 to TRBJ1-5, with 8 bases that match TRBD1. The CDR3 has 17 amino acids. Germline loops: CDR1 SGHVS, CDR2 FNYEAQ. J gave up 1 base and V 1 base, and 6 bases lay outside the gene matches. The CDR3 bases are TGTGCCAGCAGCTTAGGGGTCAGGGGGCAGAGCAATCAGCCCCAGCATTTT. The encoded protein is CASSLGVRGQSNQPQHF.

This rearrangement joins TRBV6-4 to TRBJ2-7, with 7 bases lining up with TRBD1. The CDR3 consists of 13 residues. V lost 6 bases to trimming and J lost 3 bases; unmatched junction nucleotides: 5. Germline V gene lookup returns CDR1 MRHNA and CDR2 SNTAGT. CDR3 nucleotides: TGTGCCAGCAGCCAGGGACAGCACTACGAGCAGTACTTC. It translates to CASSQGQHYEQYF.

The rearrangement links TRBV6-5 to TRBJ1-2; D is ambiguous. Trimming shortened V by 9 bases and J by 8 bases, and 13 bases separated the two germline ends. This CDR3 is built from 11 residues. Germline CDR1 reads MNHEY; CDR2 reads SVGAGI. The CDR3 sequence is CARGTAGGYTF. The CDR3, as DNA: TGTGCCAGAGGAACAGCGGGAGGCTACACCTTC.

V gene TRBV2 combines with J gene TRBJ2-3, with 9 nucleotides matching TRBD2. This CDR3 contains 14 residues. The germline CDR1 and CDR2 sequences are SNHLY and FYNNEI. The J segment lost 0 bases and the V segment lost 11 bases, leaving 6 bases of the junction unmatched. The DNA for the CDR3 is TGTGCCGGGGCGACTAGCGGCAGCACAGATACGCAGTATTTT. Its protein product is CAGATSGSTDTQYF.

The V call is TRBV6-5, the J call TRBJ2-7; 9 nucleotides match TRBD2. This CDR3 has 14 residues. Germline trimming cut 10 bases from V and 4 bases from J; bases unmatched to any gene: 11. Germline lookup yields CDR1 MNHEY and CDR2 SVGAGI. The CDR3 spells CATGGREGLYEQYF. The DNA of the CDR3 is TGTGCCACAGGAGGGCGGGAGGGCCTTTACGAGCAGTACTTC.

This chain uses TRBV11-1 with TRBJ2-6; D possibly corresponds to TRBD2 (6 bases). The CDR3 extends over 14 amino acids. From germline, CDR1 is SGHAT and CDR2 FQDESV (reference sequence). V was trimmed by 8 bases and J by 0 bases, leaving 8 bases between them. CDR3 sequence (DNA): TGTGCCAGCGCGCGGGGCTCTGGGGCCAACGTCCTGACTTTC. It translates to CASARGSGANVLTF.

The V and J genes are TRBV5-4 and TRBJ2-7, with 7 positions matching TRBD1. Germline lookup yields CDR1 SGHNT and CDR2 YYREEE (reference sequence). The length of the CDR3 is 15 residues. V gave up 1 base and J gave up 5 bases; unmatched junction bases: 9. The DNA for the CDR3 is TGTGCCAGCAGCTTGCTAGACAGGGACGACAACGAGCAGTACTTC. Protein: CASSLLDRDDNEQYF.

J is TRBJ1-2 and V is TRBV4-1; D might be TRBD1 (6 bases). The V end lost 4 bases, the J end lost 4 bases, and 13 bases lay between the germline ends. The CDR3 spans 14 residues. Germline lookup yields CDR1 MGHRA and CDR2 YSYEKL. As DNA, the CDR3 is TGCGCCAGCAGCCTACAGGGCGTCGGCTATGGCTACACCTTC. Amino acids: CASSLQGVGYGYTF.

As for this clone: One junction end does not reproduce the germline sequence, and a read error may be involved. The chain has TRBV5-4 and TRBJ1-2; 7 positions agree with TRBD1. The germline CDR1 and CDR2 sequences are SGHNT and YYREEE (reference sequence). This CDR3 has 14 residues. CDR3 region: CASRLGQSNYGYTF. The CDR3, as DNA: TGTGCCAGCAGGTTGGGACAGTCTAACTATGGCTACACCTTC.

The V gene is TRBV7-9, the J gene TRBJ1-1, with D perhaps TRBD1 (6 bases). V lost 4 bases to trimming and J lost 1 base, with 7 bases between them. Germline V gene data show CDR1 as SEHNR and CDR2 as FQNEAQ (reference sequence). The CDR3 covers 13 residues. The CDR3 nucleotides are TGTGCCAGCAGCTGGACAGAGAACACTGAAGCTTTCTTT. It translates to CASSWTENTEAFF.

The chain has TRBV11-3 and TRBJ2-2; maybe TRBD2 (6 bases). The germline CDR1 and CDR2 sequences are SGHNT and YENEEA. The CDR3 runs 15 residues. V was trimmed by 0 bases and J by 5 bases, leaving 10 bases between them. The CDR3 coding sequence is TGTGCCAGCAGCTTAGACGGGAGCTCTACCGGGGAGCTGTTTTTT. Its translation: CASSLDGSSTGELFF.

CDR3 in amino acids: CATLAGVYEQFF. The CDR3 DNA sequence: TGTGCCACCCTAGCGGGAGTCTATGAGCAGTTCTTC. The chain has TRBV19 and TRBJ2-1; 10 bases fit TRBD2. This CDR3 contains 12 residues. From germline, CDR1 is LNHDA and CDR2 SQIVND (reference sequence). The V and J ends lost 10 bases and 8 bases, in that order; junction bases with no gene match: 5.

V is TRBV4-1 and J is TRBJ2-3, with 9 bases fitting TRBD1. Germline CDR1 is MGHRA and CDR2 is YSYEKL. Trimming removed 1 base from V and 4 bases from J; junction bases left unmatched: 6. The CDR3 spans 16 residues. The DNA for the CDR3 is TGCGCCAGCAGCCAAGGCGGGACAGGGCGACCAGATACGCAGTATTTT. Its translation is CASSQGGTGRPDTQYF.

The chain combines TRBV30 with TRBJ1-5, with no clear D. Germline V gene lookup returns CDR1 GTSNPN and CDR2 SVGIG (reference sequence). Trimming took 2 bases from V and 4 from J, leaving 9 bases between them. This CDR3 is 13 amino acids long. CDR3 residues: CAWSPDLNQPQHF. In nucleotides, the CDR3 is TGTGCCTGGAGTCCGGACTTAAATCAGCCCCAGCATTTT.

V and J are TRBV7-9 and TRBJ1-1; 11 nucleotides match TRBD1. The germline V gene has CDR1 SEHNR and CDR2 FQNEAQ (reference sequence). The V and J ends lost 0 bases and 4 bases, in that order; junction bases with no gene match: 7. CDR3 size: 17 residues. CDR3 sequence reads: CASSLAPDRGPSTEAFF. CDR3 bases: TGTGCCAGCAGCTTAGCGCCGGACAGGGGGCCGAGCACTGAAGCTTTCTTT.

This chain joins TRBV6-1 and TRBJ2-3; TRBD2 matches at 10 bases. J gave up 5 bases and V 7 bases, and 3 bases lay outside the gene matches. Germline assignment: CDR1 MNHNS and CDR2 SASEGT. This CDR3 contains 13 residues. The CDR3 region is CASIRLAGDTQYF. CDR3 DNA sequence: TGTGCCAGCATACGACTAGCGGGAGATACGCAGTATTTT.